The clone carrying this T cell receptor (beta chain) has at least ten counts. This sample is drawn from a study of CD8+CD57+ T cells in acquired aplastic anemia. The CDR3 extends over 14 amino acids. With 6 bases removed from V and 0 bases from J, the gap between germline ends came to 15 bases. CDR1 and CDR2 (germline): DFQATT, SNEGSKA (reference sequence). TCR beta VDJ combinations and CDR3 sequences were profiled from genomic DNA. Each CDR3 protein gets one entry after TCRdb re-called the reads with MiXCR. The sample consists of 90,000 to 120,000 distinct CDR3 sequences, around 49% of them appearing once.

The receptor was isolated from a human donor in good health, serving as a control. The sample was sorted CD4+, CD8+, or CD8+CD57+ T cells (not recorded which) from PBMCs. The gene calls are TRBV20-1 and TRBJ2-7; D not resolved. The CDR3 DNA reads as TGCAGTGCAATTAGTCCGGTGAGCTCCTACGAGCAGTACTTC. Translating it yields CSAISPVSSYEQYF.